The 9 T cell receptor beta chains presented below share a single source sample, sequenced in a study of STAT5B mutations in CD4+ large granular lymphocyte leukemia. The repertoire was sequenced with immunoSEQ multiplex PCR; TCRdb's copy has only in-frame clones and lacks some. The sample records about 35,000 clones, under 80% being singletons. Input material: CD4+ T cells from blood buffy coats. The receptors come from a human donor in good health.

The V call is TRBV5-4, the J call TRBJ1-2, with D possibly being TRBD1 (6 bases). V was trimmed by 4 bases and J by 7 bases, leaving 17 bases between them. Germline loops: CDR1 SGHNT, CDR2 YYREEE (reference sequence). This CDR3 is 14 amino acids long. In DNA, the CDR3 is TGTGCCAGCAGCCGCTTAATACAGGGTGGTGGCTACACCTTC. It specifies CASSRLIQGGGYTF. Complete variable domain (other parts from reference TRBV5-4 and TRBJ1-2): ETGVTQSPTHLIKTRGQQVTLRCSSQSGHNTVSWYQQALGQGPQFIFQYYREEENGRGNFPPRFSGLQFPNYSSELNVNALELDDSALYLCASSRLIQGGGYTFGSGTRLTVV.

This rearrangement joins TRBV5-1 to TRBJ2-5; D perhaps matches TRBD1 (6 bases). Per germline, CDR1 SGHRS and CDR2 YFSETQ. The CDR3 is 17 amino acids. The germline V and J ends were trimmed by 3 bases and 5 bases, with 23 bases remaining between them. The CDR3 nucleotides are TGCGCCAGCAGCTCGGTCAAGGGACGGCCTGGGGGCGAGACCCAGTACTTC. Residues: CASSSVKGRPGGETQYF.

The chain uses TRBV5-6 and TRBJ2-7; 9 bases map to TRBD1. The CDR3 is made up of 15 amino acids. Germline CDR1 and CDR2: SGHDT and YYEEEE. V lost 4 bases to trimming and J lost 5 bases; unmatched junction nucleotides: 10. The CDR3 DNA follows: TGTGCCAGCAGCAATTCGGGACAGGGTGGCGACGAGCAGTACTTC. This sequence encodes CASSNSGQGGDEQYF.

The V gene is TRBV9, the J gene TRBJ2-7; no definite D call. CDR1 is SGDLS and CDR2 is YYNGEE in the germline V gene. V lost 5 bases and J lost 4, with 13 bases in between. The CDR3 totals 13 residues. In nucleotides, the CDR3 is TGTGCCAGCAGTGTCGCACCCAGGTACGAGCAGTACTTC. It specifies CASSVAPRYEQYF. Using reference TRBV9 and TRBJ2-7 for the parts outside the CDR3, the full variable domain is DSGVTQTPKHLITATGQRVTLRCSPRSGDLSVYWYQQSLDQGLQFLIQYYNGEERAKGNILERFSAQQFPDLHSELNLSSLELGDSALYFCASSVAPRYEQYFGPGTRLTVT.

The J gene is TRBJ2-5, the V gene TRBV5-1; TRBD1 or TRBD2 may be the D gene (5 bases each). CDR1 and CDR2 from the germline V gene are SGHRS and YFSETQ. The CDR3 spans 15 residues. Deletions cut 0 bases from V and 3 bases from J, with 12 bases between. CDR3 coding DNA: TGCGCCAGCAGCTTGGGGGGACGGGAAGAAGAGACCCAGTACTTC. It is translated as CASSLGGREEETQYF.

The chain employs TRBV19 and TRBJ1-4; weak D call: TRBD1 (6 bases). V shed 10 bases and J shed 0 bases, with 15 bases lying between them. Germline CDR1 LNHDA, CDR2 SQIVND (reference sequence). There are 15 residues in the CDR3. The CDR3 here is CATMTGGATNEKLFF. CDR3 coding DNA: TGTGCCACCATGACAGGCGGCGCAACTAATGAAAAACTGTTTTTT.

The chain employs TRBV9 and TRBJ2-1, with D possibly matching TRBD1 (6 bases). V lost 3 bases to trimming and J lost 1 base, with 8 bases between them. Germline loops: CDR1 SGDLS, CDR2 YYNGEE. The CDR3 runs to 14 residues. The CDR3 loop is CASSGGPSYNEQFF. CDR3 DNA sequence: TGTGCCAGCAGCGGGGGGCCTTCCTACAATGAGCAGTTCTTC. Drawing the rest from reference TRBV9 and TRBJ2-1, the complete variable domain is DSGVTQTPKHLITATGQRVTLRCSPRSGDLSVYWYQQSLDQGLQFLIQYYNGEERAKGNILERFSAQQFPDLHSELNLSSLELGDSALYFCASSGGPSYNEQFFGPGTRLTVL.

The rearrangement joins TRBV6-6 to TRBJ2-1; D gene uncertain. The CDR3 runs 15 residues. Between the trimmed V and J ends, which lost 3 bases and 3 bases, there was a span of 12 bases. Germline lookup yields CDR1 MNHNY and CDR2 SVGAGI (reference sequence). CDR3 nucleotides: TGTGCCAGCAGTTATAGCAGGCCCGTCTACAATGAGCAGTTCTTC. Its protein product is CASSYSRPVYNEQFF.

V usage is TRBV27 and J usage is TRBJ2-7; D tentatively fits TRBD1 or TRBD2 (6 bases each). Germline V gene data show CDR1 as MNHEY and CDR2 as SMNVEV (reference sequence). Trimming removed 3 bases from V and 2 bases from J, with 11 bases in between. The CDR3 is 14 residues long. The CDR3 region has the DNA TGTGCCAGCAGTTTGTACGGGGGCCCCTACGAGCAGTACTTC. Translating it yields CASSLYGGPYEQYF.